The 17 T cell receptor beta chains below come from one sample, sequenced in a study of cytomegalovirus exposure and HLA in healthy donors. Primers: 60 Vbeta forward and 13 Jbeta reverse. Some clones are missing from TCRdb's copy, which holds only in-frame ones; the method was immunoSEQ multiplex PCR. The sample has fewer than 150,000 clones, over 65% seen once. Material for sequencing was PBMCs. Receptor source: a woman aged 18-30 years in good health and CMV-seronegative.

CDR3 region: CASSVIPGSAGANVLTF. The CDR3 nucleotides read TGTGCCAGCAGCGTAATACCAGGTTCTGCTGGGGCCAACGTCCTGACTTTC. J is TRBJ2-6 and V is TRBV5-5; D gene ambiguous. The CDR3 length is 17 residues. V was shortened by 4 bases and J by 2 bases, with 16 bases between the two germline ends. Germline CDR1 reads SGHKS; CDR2 reads YYEKEE (reference sequence).

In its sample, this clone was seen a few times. In DNA form, the CDR3 reads TGTGCCAGCAGCTCTCTTCGGACCGGGGAGCTGTTTTTT. This gives the protein CASSSLRTGELFF. This chain connects TRBV14 to TRBJ2-2; D is uncertain. Trimming took 5 bases from V and 5 from J, leaving 9 bases between them. CDR1 and CDR2 (germline): SGHDN, FVKESK. The CDR3 is 13 residues long.

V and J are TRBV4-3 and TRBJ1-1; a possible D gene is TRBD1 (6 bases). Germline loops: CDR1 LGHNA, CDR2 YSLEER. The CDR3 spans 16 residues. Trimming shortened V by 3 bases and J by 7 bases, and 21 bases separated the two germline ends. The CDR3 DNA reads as TGCGCCAGCAGCCACCGAAAGGGGGGCGGGGGGGGTGAAGCTTTCTTT. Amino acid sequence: CASSHRKGGGGGEAFF.

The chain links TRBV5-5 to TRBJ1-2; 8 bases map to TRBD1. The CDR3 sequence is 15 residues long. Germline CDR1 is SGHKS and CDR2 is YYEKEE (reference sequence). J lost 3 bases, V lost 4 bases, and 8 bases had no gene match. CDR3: CASSQRTGQYYGYTF. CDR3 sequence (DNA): TGTGCCAGCAGCCAGAGGACAGGGCAGTACTATGGCTACACCTTC.

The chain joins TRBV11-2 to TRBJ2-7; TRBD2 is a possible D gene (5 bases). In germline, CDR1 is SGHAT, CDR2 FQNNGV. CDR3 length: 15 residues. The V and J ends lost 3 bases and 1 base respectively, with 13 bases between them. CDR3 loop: CASSFGGLESYEQYV. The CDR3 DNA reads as TGTGCCAGCAGCTTCGGAGGCTTAGAGTCCTACGAGCAGTACGTC.

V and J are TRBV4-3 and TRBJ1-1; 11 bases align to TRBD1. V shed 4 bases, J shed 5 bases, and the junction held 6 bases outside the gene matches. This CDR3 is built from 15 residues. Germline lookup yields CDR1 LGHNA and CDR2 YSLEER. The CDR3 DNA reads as TGCGCCAGCAGCCGAGCCGGGACAGGGGGAACTGAAGCTTTCTTT. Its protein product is CASSRAGTGGTEAFF.

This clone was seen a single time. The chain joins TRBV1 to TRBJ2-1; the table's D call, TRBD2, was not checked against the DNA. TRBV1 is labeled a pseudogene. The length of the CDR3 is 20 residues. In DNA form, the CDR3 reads TGCACCAGCAGCCAAATTCAGCTAGCGGGAGAAATAGAGTCCTACAATGAGCAGTTCTTC. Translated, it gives CTSSQIQLAGEIESYNEQFF.

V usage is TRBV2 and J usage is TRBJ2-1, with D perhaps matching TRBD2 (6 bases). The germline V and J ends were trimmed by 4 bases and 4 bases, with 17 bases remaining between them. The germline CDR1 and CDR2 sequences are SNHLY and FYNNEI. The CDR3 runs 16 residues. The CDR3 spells CASSVREYIPYNEQFF. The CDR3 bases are TGTGCCAGCAGTGTCCGGGAGTATATCCCATACAATGAGCAGTTCTTC.

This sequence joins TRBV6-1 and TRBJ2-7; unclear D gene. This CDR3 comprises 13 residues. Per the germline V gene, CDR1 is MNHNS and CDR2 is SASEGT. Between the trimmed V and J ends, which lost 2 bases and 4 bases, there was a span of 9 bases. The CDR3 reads CASSEKLTYEQYV. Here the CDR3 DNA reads TGTGCCAGCAGTGAAAAACTAACATACGAGCAGTACGTC.

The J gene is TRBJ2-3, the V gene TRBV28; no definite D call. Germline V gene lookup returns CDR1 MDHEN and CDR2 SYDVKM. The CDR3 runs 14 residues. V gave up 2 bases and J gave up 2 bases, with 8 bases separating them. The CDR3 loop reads CASSLVKLTDTQYF. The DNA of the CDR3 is TGTGCCAGCAGTTTAGTAAAGCTCACAGATACGCAGTATTTT.

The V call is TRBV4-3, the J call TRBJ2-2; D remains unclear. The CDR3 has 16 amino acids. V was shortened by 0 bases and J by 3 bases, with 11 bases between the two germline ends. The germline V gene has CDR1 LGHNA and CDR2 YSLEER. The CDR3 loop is CASSQDFRSDTGELFF. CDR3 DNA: TGCGCCAGCAGCCAAGATTTCCGTTCGGACACCGGGGAGCTGTTTTTT.

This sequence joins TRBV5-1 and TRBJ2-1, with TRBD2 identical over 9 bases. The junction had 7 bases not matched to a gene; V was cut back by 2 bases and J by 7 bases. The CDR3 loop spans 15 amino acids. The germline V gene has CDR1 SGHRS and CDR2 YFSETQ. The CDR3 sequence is CASSFGIAGENEQFF. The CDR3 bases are TGCGCCAGCAGCTTCGGAATAGCGGGAGAGAATGAGCAGTTCTTC.

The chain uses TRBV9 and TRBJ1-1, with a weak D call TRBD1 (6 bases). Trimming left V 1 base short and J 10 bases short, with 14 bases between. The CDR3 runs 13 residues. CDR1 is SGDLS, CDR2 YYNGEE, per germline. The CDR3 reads CASSVTGGGGAFF. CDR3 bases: TGTGCCAGCAGCGTAACGGGGGGCGGCGGAGCTTTCTTT.

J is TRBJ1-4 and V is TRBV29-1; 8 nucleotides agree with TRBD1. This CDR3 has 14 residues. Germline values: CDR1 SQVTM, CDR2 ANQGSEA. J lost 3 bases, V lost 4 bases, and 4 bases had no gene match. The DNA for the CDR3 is TGCAGCGTTGCGGGACAGGCCCCTAATGAAAAACTGTTTTTT. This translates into CSVAGQAPNEKLFF.

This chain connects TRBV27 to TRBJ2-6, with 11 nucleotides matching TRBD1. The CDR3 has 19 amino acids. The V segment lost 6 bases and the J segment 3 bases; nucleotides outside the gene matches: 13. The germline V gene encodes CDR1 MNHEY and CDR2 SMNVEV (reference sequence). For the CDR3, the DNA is TGTGCCAGCAGGCCACAACCGGGACAGGGGGAGGATGGGGCCAACGTCCTGACTTTC. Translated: CASRPQPGQGEDGANVLTF.

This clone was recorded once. The CDR3 here is CASSLLGQPNTEAFF. As DNA, the CDR3 is TGTGCCAGCAGCTTACTGGGACAGCCAAACACTGAAGCTTTCTTT. The chain joins TRBV11-2 to TRBJ1-1; 7 nucleotides line up with TRBD1. CDR1 is SGHAT and CDR2 is FQNNGV in the germline V gene. CDR3 size: 15 residues. Trimming removed 2 bases from V and 2 bases from J; junction bases left unmatched: 5.

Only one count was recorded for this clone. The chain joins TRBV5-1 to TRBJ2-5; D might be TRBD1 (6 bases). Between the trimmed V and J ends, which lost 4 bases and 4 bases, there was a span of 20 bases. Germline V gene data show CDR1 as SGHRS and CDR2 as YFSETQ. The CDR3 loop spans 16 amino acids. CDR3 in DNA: TGCGCCAGCAGCCCATACTCGGGACATGTGACAGAGACCCAGTACTTC. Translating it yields CASSPYSGHVTETQYF.